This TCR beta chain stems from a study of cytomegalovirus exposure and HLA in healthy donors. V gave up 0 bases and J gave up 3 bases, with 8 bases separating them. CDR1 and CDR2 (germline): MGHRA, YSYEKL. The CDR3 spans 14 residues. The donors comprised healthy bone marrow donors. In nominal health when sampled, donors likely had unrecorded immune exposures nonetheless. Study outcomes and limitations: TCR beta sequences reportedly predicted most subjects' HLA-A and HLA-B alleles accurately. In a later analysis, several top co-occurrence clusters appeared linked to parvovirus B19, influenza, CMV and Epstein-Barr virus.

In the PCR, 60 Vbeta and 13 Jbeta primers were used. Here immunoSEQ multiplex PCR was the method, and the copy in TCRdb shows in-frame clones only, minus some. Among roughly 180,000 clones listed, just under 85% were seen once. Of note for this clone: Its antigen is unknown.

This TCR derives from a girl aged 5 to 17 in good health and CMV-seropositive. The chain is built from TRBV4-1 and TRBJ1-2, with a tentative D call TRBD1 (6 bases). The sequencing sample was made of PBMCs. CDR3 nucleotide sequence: TGCGCCAGCAGCCAAGATTCAGGGGACTATGGCTACACCTTC. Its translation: CASSQDSGDYGYTF.